Listed below are T cell receptor beta chains from one sample, sequenced in a study of PD-L1 blockade in urothelial cancer. Sequenced by immunoSEQ multiplex PCR; TCRdb stores in-frame clones only, minus some. Of about 110,000 clones in the sample, about 85% were seen once. The sequencing used PBMCs, collected around atezolizumab (anti-PD-L1) treatment. These receptors all come from a man between 45 and 60 years old with urothelial cancer. CDR3s include the opening cysteine and the closing phenylalanine or tryptophan. A D gene is named only where the DNA matches it firmly. The size field is filled for only some rows; it gives once, few, many or a size class.

size: -; D: TRBD2; V: TRBV30; J: TRBJ2-4; DNA: TGTGCCTGGAGTGTCGGACTAGCGGGAGACATTCAGTACTTC; CDR3: CAWSVGLAGDIQYF
size: -; D: -; V: TRBV7-8; J: TRBJ2-3; DNA: TGTGCCAGCAGCTCGACTAGAACGGGGCCAGATACGCAGTATTTT; CDR3: CASSSTRTGPDTQYF
size: -; D: TRBD2; V: TRBV5-4; J: TRBJ2-1; DNA: TGTGCCAGCAGCTCCAGCGGGAGTACCTACAATGAGCAGTTCTTC; CDR3: CASSSSGSTYNEQFF
size: few; D: TRBD1; V: TRBV28; J: TRBJ1-1; DNA: TGTGCCAGCAAGACAGGGGTCACTGAAGCTTTCTTT; CDR3: CASKTGVTEAFF
size: -; D: TRBD2; V: TRBV18; J: TRBJ2-7; DNA: TGTGCCAGCTCACCACCGTTGGGGGGAGGGCCTTTCGAGCAGTACTTC; CDR3: CASSPPLGGGPFEQYF
size: -; D: TRBD1; V: TRBV25-1; J: TRBJ2-3; DNA: TGTGCCAGCAGTGATTACAGGGGGCATCAAGATACGCAGTATTTT; CDR3: CASSDYRGHQDTQYF
size: -; D: -; V: TRBV9; J: TRBJ2-1; DNA: TGTGCCAGCAGCGCTAGAAACCGGGACACGGAGCAGTTCTTC; CDR3: CASSARNRDTEQFF
size: -; D: TRBD2; V: TRBV4-2; J: TRBJ2-1; DNA: TGTGCCAGCAGCACGGGACTAGCGGGGGCTCCCTACAATGAGCAGTTCTTC; CDR3: CASSTGLAGAPYNEQFF
size: -; D: -; V: TRBV19; J: TRBJ2-1; DNA: TGTGCCAGTAGTATAGATCTCGGTAAGCACCGTCCCCGAGAGCAGTTCTTC; CDR3: CASSIDLGKHRPREQFF
size: once; D: TRBD2; V: TRBV9; J: TRBJ2-7; DNA: TGTGCCAGCAGCCACGGGGGGTATGGGGCCTCCTACGAGCAGTACTTC; CDR3: CASSHGGYGASYEQYF
size: -; D: -; V: TRBV28; J: TRBJ2-1; DNA: TGTGCCAGCAGTTTAGCGGGGAGCCTCTACAATGAGCAGTTCTTC; CDR3: CASSLAGSLYNEQFF
size: -; D: -; V: TRBV27; J: TRBJ2-5; DNA: TGTGCCAGCAGTTTTTACCCGACAGGCATCCAAGAGACCCAGTACTTC; CDR3: CASSFYPTGIQETQYF
size: -; D: TRBD2; V: TRBV14; J: TRBJ2-5; DNA: TGTGCCAGCAGCGCGACTAGCGGGGTGACACAAGAGACCCAGTACTTC; CDR3: CASSATSGVTQETQYF
size: -; D: -; V: TRBV23-1; J: TRBJ2-6; DNA: TGCGCCAGCAGTCAATCGAGGGGTAGGGGGATCTCTGGGGCCAACGTCCTGACTTTC; CDR3: CASSQSRGRGISGANVLTF
size: once; D: TRBD2; V: TRBV19; J: TRBJ2-3; DNA: TGTGCCAGTAGTCCGTTGGGGGGGACGACAGATACGCAGTATTTT; CDR3: CASSPLGGTTDTQYF
size: -; D: TRBD2; V: TRBV10-3; J: TRBJ2-1; DNA: TGTGCCATCAGTGAGTCGGTGGCGGGAGGGCCCTACAATGAGCAGTTCTTC; CDR3: CAISESVAGGPYNEQFF
size: -; D: -; V: TRBV7-8; J: TRBJ2-3; DNA: TGTGCCAGCAGCTTAGACGGGAGCACAGATACGCAGTATTTT; CDR3: CASSLDGSTDTQYF
size: -; D: -; V: TRBV5-1; J: TRBJ1-4; DNA: TGCGCCAGCAGCTCGGGGACTCCTAATGAAAAACTGTTTTTT; CDR3: CASSSGTPNEKLFF
size: -; D: -; V: TRBV7-9; J: TRBJ2-3; DNA: TGTGCCAGCAGCTTAAGGGACTCTCCCGGCACGCAGTATTTT; CDR3: CASSLRDSPGTQYF
size: -; D: TRBD2; V: TRBV4-1; J: TRBJ2-7; DNA: TGCGCCAGCAGCCAAACGTCTAGCGGGAGGGTAAGCTCCTACGAGCAGTACTTC; CDR3: CASSQTSSGRVSSYEQYF
size: few; D: -; V: TRBV29-1; J: TRBJ1-1; DNA: TGCAGCGTATCAGGGTTGAACACTGAAGCTTTCTTT; CDR3: CSVSGLNTEAFF
size: few; D: TRBD1; V: TRBV4-2; J: TRBJ2-7; DNA: TGTGCCAGCAGCCAAGATCCGCAGGGGGCCTACGAGCAGTACTTC; CDR3: CASSQDPQGAYEQYF
size: -; D: -; V: TRBV21-1; J: TRBJ2-1; DNA: TGTGCCAGCACAGGGGGACTAGCGGGGGCCAATGAGCAGTTCTTC; CDR3: CASTGGLAGANEQFF
size: -; D: -; V: TRBV7-3; J: TRBJ2-2; DNA: TGTGCCAGCAGCCCACCCGGGGGAACCGGGGAGCTGTTTTTT; CDR3: CASSPPGGTGELFF
size: -; D: -; V: TRBV19; J: TRBJ2-7; DNA: TGTGCCAGTAGTCCGAGGAACTCCTACGAGCAGTACTTC; CDR3: CASSPRNSYEQYF
size: -; D: -; V: TRBV14; J: TRBJ2-3; DNA: TGTGCCAGCAGCCAAGAAAGGACAGGCACAGATACGCAGTATTTT; CDR3: CASSQERTGTDTQYF
size: -; D: -; V: TRBV7-2; J: TRBJ2-1; DNA: TGTGCCAGCAGCGCCCCGCAGGGTAACAATGAGCAGTTCTTC; CDR3: CASSAPQGNNEQFF
size: -; D: -; V: TRBV5-1; J: TRBJ2-2; DNA: TGCGCCAGCAGCTTTTTGGAGACCGGGGAGCTGTTTTTT; CDR3: CASSFLETGELFF
size: -; D: -; V: TRBV2; J: TRBJ2-7; DNA: TGTGCCAGCAGTCTTACAAGACAGGAGCAGTACTTC; CDR3: CASSLTRQEQYF
size: -; D: -; V: TRBV19; J: TRBJ1-4; DNA: TGTGCCAGTACATCCGGTGAAAAACTGTTTTTT; CDR3: CASTSGEKLFF
size: -; D: -; V: TRBV6-4; J: TRBJ2-7; DNA: TGTGCCAGCAGTGCCGGGACACTCCACGAGCAGTACTTC; CDR3: CASSAGTLHEQYF
size: -; D: TRBD2; V: TRBV28; J: TRBJ2-7; DNA: TGTGCCAGCAGTTTCGGGCTAGCGGAGTCCTACGAGCAGTACTTC; CDR3: CASSFGLAESYEQYF
size: -; D: TRBD1; V: TRBV19; J: TRBJ1-1; DNA: TGTGCCAGTGCGGACAGGATGAACACTGAAGCTTTCTTT; CDR3: CASADRMNTEAFF
size: once; D: TRBD2; V: TRBV7-2; J: TRBJ2-7; DNA: TGTGCCAGCAGCGTGGGACTAGCGGGGGGCTACGAGCAGTACTTC; CDR3: CASSVGLAGGYEQYF
size: -; D: TRBD2; V: TRBV6-5; J: TRBJ2-1; DNA: TGTGCCAGCAGTTATAGCGGGATCGTCTACAATGAGCAGTTCTTC; CDR3: CASSYSGIVYNEQFF
size: -; D: -; V: TRBV11-2; J: TRBJ2-2; DNA: TGTGCCAGCAGCTCCTTCGGGGTAGCCGGGGAGCTGTTTTTT; CDR3: CASSSFGVAGELFF
size: -; D: -; V: TRBV7-8; J: TRBJ1-5; DNA: TGTGCCAGCAGTCAGGACAGTTATCAGCCCCAGCATTTT; CDR3: CASSQDSYQPQHF
size: -; D: TRBD1; V: TRBV7-9; J: TRBJ1-6; DNA: TGTGCCAGCAGCGCAAAACAGGGGGCGAGGGCACCCCTCCACTTT; CDR3: CASSAKQGARAPLHF
size: -; D: TRBD2; V: TRBV15; J: TRBJ2-3; DNA: TGTGCCACCAGCAGCCTAACTAGCGGGATTCCAGATACGCAGTATTTT; CDR3: CATSSLTSGIPDTQYF
size: -; D: TRBD1; V: TRBV18; J: TRBJ1-1; DNA: TGTGCCAGCTCACCTAGGACAGGGGCGAACACTGAAGCTTTCTTT; CDR3: CASSPRTGANTEAFF
size: -; D: TRBD2; V: TRBV7-3; J: TRBJ2-7; DNA: TGTGCCAGCAGCCCCCGGGCTAGCGGGAGTTCCGAGCAGTACTTC; CDR3: CASSPRASGSSEQYF
size: -; D: TRBD2; V: TRBV9; J: TRBJ2-3; DNA: TGTGCCAGCAGCGAAGGGGGACTAGCGGGACCAGATACGCAGTATTTT; CDR3: CASSEGGLAGPDTQYF
size: -; D: -; V: TRBV6-5; J: TRBJ2-2; DNA: TGTGCCAGCAGTTACTCTGTCGGGGTTGGCACCGGGGAGCTGTTTTTT; CDR3: CASSYSVGVGTGELFF
size: -; D: -; V: TRBV2; J: TRBJ2-1; DNA: TGTGCCAGCAGTGAAGGAGGTGGGAGGAGCTACAATGAGCAGTTCTTC; CDR3: CASSEGGGRSYNEQFF
size: -; D: -; V: TRBV19; J: TRBJ1-1; DNA: TGTGCCAGTAGTATTTGGTCGTCGGGAGGAAACACTGAAGCTTTCTTT; CDR3: CASSIWSSGGNTEAFF
size: -; D: -; V: TRBV27; J: TRBJ1-3; DNA: TGTGCCAGCAGTTTAAACAGGGTTGGAGGAGGAACTGGAAACACCATATATTTT; CDR3: CASSLNRVGGGTGNTIYF
size: -; D: TRBD1; V: TRBV19; J: TRBJ2-1; DNA: TGTGCCAGCAAAAAAGGGGGGGACAGGGGAGGTACTGAGCAGTTCTTC; CDR3: CASKKGGDRGGTEQFF
size: -; D: -; V: TRBV7-3; J: TRBJ1-2; DNA: TGTGCCAGCAGCTTAATGGCGGCCCCAGTGGGCTACACCTTC; CDR3: CASSLMAAPVGYTF
size: few; D: -; V: TRBV5-1; J: TRBJ1-6; DNA: TGCGCCAGCAGGCCTCGAGTAGGGGGGGATTCACCCCTCCACTTT; CDR3: CASRPRVGGDSPLHF
size: -; D: TRBD2; V: TRBV28; J: TRBJ2-7; DNA: TGTGCCAGCAGACCATTAGCGGGAGGTTATTCCTTC; CDR3: CASRPLAGGYSF
size: -; D: TRBD2; V: TRBV7-8; J: TRBJ2-2; DNA: TGTGCCAGCAGCCGTAGCGGGAGTGATTCGGGGACCGGGGAGCTGTTTTTT; CDR3: CASSRSGSDSGTGELFF
size: -; D: -; V: TRBV7-8; J: TRBJ2-7; DNA: TGTGCCAGCAGCGGGGCAGTCCCCAACTACGAGCAGTACTTC; CDR3: CASSGAVPNYEQYF
size: -; D: TRBD2; V: TRBV18; J: TRBJ2-1; DNA: TGTGCCAGCTCACCAAGCCCTAGCGGGAATGTTGAGCAGTTCTTC; CDR3: CASSPSPSGNVEQFF
size: -; D: TRBD2; V: TRBV27; J: TRBJ2-7; DNA: TGTGCCAGCAGTTTATCTCGGGAGGGAATAAGCGAGCAGTACTTC; CDR3: CASSLSREGISEQYF
size: -; D: -; V: TRBV11-2; J: TRBJ2-1; DNA: TGTGCCAGCAGCTCCCGGACAGCCTCGGGCAATGAGCAGTTCTTC; CDR3: CASSSRTASGNEQFF
size: -; D: -; V: TRBV5-4; J: TRBJ1-3; DNA: TGTGCCAGCAGCTTGTCTGGGGGCGCCCACACCATATATTTT; CDR3: CASSLSGGAHTIYF
size: -; D: TRBD2; V: TRBV2; J: TRBJ2-5; DNA: TGTGCCAGCAGGCCCGGACTAGCGGAACAAGAGACCCAGTACTTC; CDR3: CASRPGLAEQETQYF